This is a list of T cell receptor beta chains from one sample in a study of siplizumab effects on memory and regulatory T cells. Sequencing was performed with immunoSEQ multiplex PCR; in TCRdb, only in-frame clones are kept and a portion is missing. The data show fewer than 120,000 clones, roughly 92% seen once. Sequenced input: CD4+ T cells sorted from blood. Receptors originate from a human donor in good health. Each CDR3 is given without its conserved first and last residue. The order of the fields is CDR3 protein, V gene.

CDR3 protein: ASSSYPGDTEAF
V gene: TRBV6-4

CDR3 protein: ASSLREGGGYT
V gene: TRBV27

CDR3 protein: ASSLASIEQY
V gene: TRBV11-2

CDR3 protein: ASSEGTLAKNIQY
V gene: TRBV7-9

CDR3 protein: ASSLGGQVYSREVGYT
V gene: TRBV28

CDR3 protein: ASSQQGNTGELF
V gene: TRBV4-2

CDR3 protein: ASRIGGADYNEQF
V gene: TRBV7-6

CDR3 protein: ASSPLSGGLANYGYT
V gene: TRBV19

CDR3 protein: ASSPNTGELF
V gene: TRBV18

CDR3 protein: ASSLGQGAYNEQF
V gene: TRBV5-1

CDR3 protein: ASSENWGYEQY
V gene: TRBV2

CDR3 protein: ASSSSTDTQY
V gene: TRBV18

CDR3 protein: ASSEGGLMGQPQH
V gene: TRBV10-2

CDR3 protein: ASSLGLTSSYNEQF
V gene: TRBV5-6

CDR3 protein: ASSETQRAETQY
V gene: TRBV6-1

CDR3 protein: ASSVTSDSSNEQF
V gene: TRBV9

CDR3 protein: ASSDARYGYT
V gene: TRBV2

CDR3 protein: ASGEFRAGELF
V gene: TRBV12-5

CDR3 protein: SAKTGISNQPQH
V gene: TRBV29-1

CDR3 protein: ASSPGGTSGTDTQY
V gene: TRBV7-3

CDR3 protein: ASRDRLANYGYT
V gene: TRBV2

CDR3 protein: ASSLPRDSSPLH
V gene: TRBV7-2

CDR3 protein: ASSKGGTGNTEAF
V gene: TRBV6-1

CDR3 protein: ASSLVHLNYGYT
V gene: TRBV7-6

CDR3 protein: ASSSGRLDSPLH
V gene: TRBV5-4

CDR3 protein: ASSQVGVILNTEAF
V gene: TRBV14

CDR3 protein: ASIDVGRMNTEAF
V gene: TRBV6-5

CDR3 protein: ASSAGIGYT
V gene: TRBV6-5

CDR3 protein: ASSSPLAAYNEQF
V gene: TRBV6-5

CDR3 protein: SPGNSSGGDTQY
V gene: TRBV29-1

CDR3 protein: ASSPGRNQPQH
V gene: TRBV6-6

CDR3 protein: ASSLRGDEGIQY
V gene: TRBV5-1

CDR3 protein: ASRTSMGKSNQPQH
V gene: TRBV10-1

CDR3 protein: AYLRGREAF
V gene: TRBV30

CDR3 protein: ASSDRVMETQY
V gene: TRBV7-9

CDR3 protein: ASSTGVTMNTEAF
V gene: TRBV19

CDR3 protein: ASSPGGLKNVRQPQH
V gene: TRBV4-1

CDR3 protein: ASSYGTGKSTYEQY
V gene: TRBV6-5

CDR3 protein: ASSLGGGNQPQH
V gene: TRBV7-9

CDR3 protein: ASSYGGNTNTGELF
V gene: TRBV6-6

CDR3 protein: ASSQRTAGANVLT
V gene: TRBV18

CDR3 protein: ASSLRVGYNEQF
V gene: TRBV7-9

CDR3 protein: ASGVLDTEAF
V gene: TRBV2

CDR3 protein: SVLRWAGDGDTQY
V gene: TRBV29-1

CDR3 protein: ASSEGANTEAF
V gene: TRBV18

CDR3 protein: ASSRKFGTTTDTQY
V gene: TRBV11-3

CDR3 protein: ASRARGSSTDTQY
V gene: TRBV28

CDR3 protein: ASSPPNPDTQY
V gene: TRBV18

CDR3 protein: AISGAGGPSDTQY
V gene: TRBV10-3

CDR3 protein: ASGQGRGTDTQY
V gene: TRBV6-5

CDR3 protein: ASSLFLLGGSSYNEQF
V gene: TRBV5-8